These 4 T cell receptor beta chains came from one sample sequenced in a study of neurological immune-mediated disorders. TCRdb re-called the 5' RACE reads with MiXCR, one entry per CDR3 protein. The sample comprises under 75,000 distinct CDR3 sequences, 3.2% of which are singletons, and about 5.5% rests with the top ten. What was sequenced was PBMCs. These receptor sequences come from a woman between 45 and 65 years old with multiple sclerosis.

This clonotype was found a few times. CDR3 sequence: CASRLRGGTDTEAFF. The CDR3 coding sequence is TGTGCCAGCAGGCTTAGAGGGGGTACGGACACTGAAGCTTTCTTT. The chain carries TRBV13 and TRBJ1-1, with D perhaps TRBD1 (6 bases). Trimming took off 6 bases at V and 3 bases at J, with 17 bases between the two ends. CDR1 PRHDT and CDR2 FYEKMQ come from the germline V gene (reference sequence). The CDR3 runs to 15 residues.

This clonotype was recorded at least ten times. V and J are TRBV28 and TRBJ2-1, with D hard to call. V was clipped by 3 bases and J by 2 bases, with 2 bases between them. Per the germline V gene, CDR1 is MDHEN and CDR2 is SYDVKM. The CDR3 length is 12 residues. CDR3 loop: CASSFPYNEQFF. For the CDR3, the DNA is TGTGCCAGCAGTTTCCCCTACAATGAGCAGTTCTTC.

This clonotype came up many times. J is TRBJ2-1 and V is TRBV10-3, with 10 bases aligning to TRBD2. J was trimmed by 6 bases and V by 10 bases; bases with no gene match: 6. Germline V gene sequence: CDR1 ENHRY, CDR2 SYGVKD. The CDR3 spans 13 residues. The CDR3 is CASWGLARNEQFF. CDR3 coding DNA: TGTGCCAGCTGGGGACTAGCGCGCAATGAGCAGTTCTTC.

This chain joins TRBV19 and TRBJ2-7; D is ambiguous. CDR3 length equals 13 residues. V was shortened by 3 bases and J by 3 bases, with 9 bases between the two germline ends. The germline V gene encodes CDR1 LNHDA and CDR2 SQIVND (reference sequence). In DNA, the CDR3 is TGTGCCAGTAGTATCCAGGTCTTCTACGAGCAGTACTTC. Amino acids: CASSIQVFYEQYF.